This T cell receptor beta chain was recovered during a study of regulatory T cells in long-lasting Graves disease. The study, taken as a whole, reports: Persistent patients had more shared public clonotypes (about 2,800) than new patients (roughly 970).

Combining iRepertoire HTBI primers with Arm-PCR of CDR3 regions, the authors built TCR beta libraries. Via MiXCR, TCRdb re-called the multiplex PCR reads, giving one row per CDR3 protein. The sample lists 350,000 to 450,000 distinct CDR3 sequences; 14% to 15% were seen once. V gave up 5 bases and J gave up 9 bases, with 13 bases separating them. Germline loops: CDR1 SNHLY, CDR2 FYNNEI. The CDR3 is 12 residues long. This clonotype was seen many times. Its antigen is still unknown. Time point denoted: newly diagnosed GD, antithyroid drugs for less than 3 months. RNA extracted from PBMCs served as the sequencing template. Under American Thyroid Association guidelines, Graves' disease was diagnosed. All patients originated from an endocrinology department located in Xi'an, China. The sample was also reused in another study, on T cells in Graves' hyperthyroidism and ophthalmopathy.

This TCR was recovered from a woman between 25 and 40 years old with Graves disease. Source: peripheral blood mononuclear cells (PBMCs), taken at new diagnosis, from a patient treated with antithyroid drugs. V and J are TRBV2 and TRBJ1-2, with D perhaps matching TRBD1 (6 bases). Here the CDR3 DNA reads TGTGCCAGCAGTTGGACAGATCGGAGCTACACCTTC. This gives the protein CASSWTDRSYTF. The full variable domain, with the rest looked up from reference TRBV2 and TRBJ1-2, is EPEVTQTPSHQVTQMGQEVILRCVPISNHLYFYWYRQILGQKVEFLVSFYNNEISEKSEIFDDQFSVERPDGSNFTLKIRSTKLEDSAMYFCASSWTDRSYTFGSGTRLTVV.